These 4 T cell receptor beta chains originate from one sample sequenced in a study of T-cell reconstitution after alpha-beta-depleted transplantation in children listed by TCRdb under 2016. The library was obtained by PCR. For sequencing, an Illumina HiSeq 2500 was employed. To normalize quantification of the TCRbeta repertoire, the TCR libraries were built with molecular barcoding that relied on unique molecular identifiers. The public reads were quality trimmed at Q25 with fastp and then assembled into clones with MiXCR by TCRdb, keeping productive beta chains. Rows with one shared CDR3 protein collapse into an entry with the most common genes and DNA. The sample yields about 600,000 distinct CDR3 sequences; 10% were counted once. About 4.2% of the sample belongs to the ten largest clones. This sample comprised PBMCs from the stem cell graft donor, obtained from the stem cell graft. The receptors come from a human donor who donated a stem cell graft to a child with acute myeloid leukemia.

The rearrangement links TRBV20-1 to TRBJ2-1; 9 bases line up with TRBD2. This CDR3 contains 15 residues. V was pared by 5 bases and J by 7 bases, with 12 bases of the junction left unmatched. CDR1 and CDR2 (germline): DFQATT, SNEGSKA (reference sequence). CDR3 DNA: TGCAGTGCTTCCTTGCCCGGGACTAGCATGAATGAGCAGTTCTTC. It translates to CSASLPGTSMNEQFF.

This clonotype was detected many times. The chain employs TRBV5-1 and TRBJ2-5; possible D gene TRBD2, 5 bases. V was trimmed by 1 base and J by 4 bases, leaving 11 bases between them. CDR1 is SGHRS, CDR2 YFSETQ, per germline. The CDR3 totals 14 residues. The CDR3 sequence: CASSLKVGRETQYF. In nucleotides, the CDR3 is TGCGCCAGCAGCTTGAAGGTGGGGAGAGAGACCCAGTACTTC.

The V call is TRBV29-1, the J call TRBJ2-1; no definite D call. The CDR3 has 13 amino acids. CDR1 and CDR2 (germline): SQVTM, ANQGSEA. Trimming removed 4 bases at V and 0 bases at J, with 7 bases between. CDR3 loop: CSVGDLSYNEQFF. In nucleotides, the CDR3 is TGCAGCGTTGGAGACCTCTCCTACAATGAGCAGTTCTTC.

This clonotype was found a few times. The chain uses TRBV29-1 and TRBJ2-7; D perhaps matches TRBD1 (5 bases). Germline lookup yields CDR1 SQVTM and CDR2 ANQGSEA. The CDR3 totals 12 residues. The ends were cut back, 7 bases at V and 5 bases at J, with 15 bases in the middle. The CDR3 spells CSARVGPHEQYF. CDR3 DNA: TGCAGCGCCCGAGTGGGGCCCCACGAGCAGTACTTC.